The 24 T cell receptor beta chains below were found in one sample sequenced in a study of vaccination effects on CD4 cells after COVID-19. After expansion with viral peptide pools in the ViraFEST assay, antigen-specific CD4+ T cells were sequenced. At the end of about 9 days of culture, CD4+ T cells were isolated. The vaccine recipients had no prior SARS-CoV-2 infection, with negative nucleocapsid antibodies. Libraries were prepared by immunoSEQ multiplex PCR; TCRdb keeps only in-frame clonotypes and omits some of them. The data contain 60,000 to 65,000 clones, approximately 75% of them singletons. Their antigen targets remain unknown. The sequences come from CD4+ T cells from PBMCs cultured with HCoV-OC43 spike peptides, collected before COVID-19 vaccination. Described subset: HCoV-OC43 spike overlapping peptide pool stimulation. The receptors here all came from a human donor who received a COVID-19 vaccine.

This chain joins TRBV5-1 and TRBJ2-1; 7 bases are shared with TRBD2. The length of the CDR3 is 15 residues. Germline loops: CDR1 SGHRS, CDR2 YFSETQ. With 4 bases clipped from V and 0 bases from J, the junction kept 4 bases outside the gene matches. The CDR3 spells CASSRGGTSYNEQFF. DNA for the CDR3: TGCGCCAGCAGCCGCGGGGGAACCTCCTACAATGAGCAGTTCTTC.

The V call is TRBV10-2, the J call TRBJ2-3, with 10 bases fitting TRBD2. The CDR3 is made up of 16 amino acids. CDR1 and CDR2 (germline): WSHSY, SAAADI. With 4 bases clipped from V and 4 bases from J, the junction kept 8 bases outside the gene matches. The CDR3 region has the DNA TGCGCCAGCAGTGCCCCCGGACTAGCGGTGGCAGATACGCAGTATTTT. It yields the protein CASSAPGLAVADTQYF.

CDR3 protein: CASTRGAEDTQYF. CDR3 in DNA: TGCGCCAGTACCCGGGGGGCCGAAGATACGCAGTATTTT. The gene calls are TRBV5-1 and TRBJ2-3; a weak D match, TRBD2 (7 bases). The CDR3 runs 13 residues. Germline V lookup: CDR1 SGHRS, CDR2 YFSETQ. The V end lost 8 bases, the J end lost 5 bases, and 15 bases lay between the germline ends. The full variable domain, rest sourced from reference TRBV5-1 and TRBJ2-3, is KAGVTQTPRYLIKTRGQQVTLSCSPISGHRSVSWYQQTPGQGLQFLFEYFSETQRNKGNFPGRFSGRQFSNSRSEMNVSTLELGDSALYLCASTRGAEDTQYFGPGTRLTVL.

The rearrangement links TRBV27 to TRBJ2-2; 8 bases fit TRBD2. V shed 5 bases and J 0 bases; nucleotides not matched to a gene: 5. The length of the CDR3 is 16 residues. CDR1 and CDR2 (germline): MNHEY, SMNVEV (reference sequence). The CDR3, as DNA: TGTGCCAGCAGTCTACTAGCGGTTCCGAACACCGGGGAGCTGTTTTTT. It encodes CASSLLAVPNTGELFF.

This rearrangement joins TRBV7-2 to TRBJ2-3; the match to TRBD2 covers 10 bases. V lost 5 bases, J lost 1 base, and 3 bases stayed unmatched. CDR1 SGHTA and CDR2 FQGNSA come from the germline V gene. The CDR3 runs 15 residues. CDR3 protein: CASSALAGGTDTQYF. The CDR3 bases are TGTGCCAGCAGCGCGCTAGCGGGGGGCACAGATACGCAGTATTTT.

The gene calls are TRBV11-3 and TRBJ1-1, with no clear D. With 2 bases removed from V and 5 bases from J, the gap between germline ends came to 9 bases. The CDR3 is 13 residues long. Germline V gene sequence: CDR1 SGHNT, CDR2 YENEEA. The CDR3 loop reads CASSLFSGTEAFF. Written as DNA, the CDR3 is TGTGCCAGCAGCTTATTCTCCGGGACTGAAGCTTTCTTT.

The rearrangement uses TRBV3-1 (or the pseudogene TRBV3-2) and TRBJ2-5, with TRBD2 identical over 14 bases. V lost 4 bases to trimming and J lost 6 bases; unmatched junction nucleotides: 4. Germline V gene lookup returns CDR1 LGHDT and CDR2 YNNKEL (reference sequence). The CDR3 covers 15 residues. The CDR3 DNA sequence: TGTGCCAGCAGCCGCGGGACTAGCGGGGGTAAGACCCAGTACTTC. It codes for CASSRGTSGGKTQYF.

CDR3 DNA: TGTGCCAGCCCAACCATGGGCGCGAGTACATACCAAGAGACCCAGTACTTC. Residues: CASPTMGASTYQETQYF. The chain is built from TRBV5-8 and TRBJ2-5; no reliable D call. CDR1 SGHTS and CDR2 YDEGEE come from the germline V gene. Trimming shortened V by 7 bases and J by 0 bases, and 22 bases separated the two germline ends. This CDR3 region has 17 residues.

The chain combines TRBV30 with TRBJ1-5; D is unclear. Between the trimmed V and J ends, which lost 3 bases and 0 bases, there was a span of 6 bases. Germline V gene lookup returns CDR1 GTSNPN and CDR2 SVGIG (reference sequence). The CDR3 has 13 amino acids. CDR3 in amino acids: CAWSDNSNQPQHF. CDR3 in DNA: TGTGCCTGGAGCGATAATAGCAATCAGCCCCAGCATTTT.

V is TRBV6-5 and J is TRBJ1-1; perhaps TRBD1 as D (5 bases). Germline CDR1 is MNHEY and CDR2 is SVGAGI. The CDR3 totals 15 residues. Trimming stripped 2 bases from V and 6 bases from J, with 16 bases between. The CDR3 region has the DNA TGTGCCAGCAGTTACCGGTCTCTGGGGACCCCTGAAGCTTTCTTT. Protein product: CASSYRSLGTPEAFF.

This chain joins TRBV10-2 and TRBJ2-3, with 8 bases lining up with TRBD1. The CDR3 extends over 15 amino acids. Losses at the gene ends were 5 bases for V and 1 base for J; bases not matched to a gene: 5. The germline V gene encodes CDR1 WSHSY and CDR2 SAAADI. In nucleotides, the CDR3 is TGCGCCAGCAGTACCCGGGACAGGCGCACAGATACGCAGTATTTT. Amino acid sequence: CASSTRDRRTDTQYF.

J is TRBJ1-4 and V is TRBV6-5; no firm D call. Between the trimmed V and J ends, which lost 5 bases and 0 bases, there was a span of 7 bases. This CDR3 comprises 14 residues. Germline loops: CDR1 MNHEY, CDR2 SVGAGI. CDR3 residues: CASSTQATNEKLFF. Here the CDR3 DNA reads TGTGCCAGCAGTACACAAGCAACTAATGAAAAACTGTTTTTT.

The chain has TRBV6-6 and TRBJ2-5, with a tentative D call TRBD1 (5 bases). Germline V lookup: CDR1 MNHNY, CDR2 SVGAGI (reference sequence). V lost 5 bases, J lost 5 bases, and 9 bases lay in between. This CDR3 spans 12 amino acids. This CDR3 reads CASSAGYETQYF. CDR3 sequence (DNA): TGTGCCAGCAGTGCAGGGTACGAGACCCAGTACTTC.

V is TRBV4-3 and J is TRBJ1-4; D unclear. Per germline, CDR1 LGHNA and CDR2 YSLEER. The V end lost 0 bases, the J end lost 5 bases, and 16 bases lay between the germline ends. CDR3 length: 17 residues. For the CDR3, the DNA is TGCGCCAGCAGCCAAGAAAACGGCAGGACGATAAATGAAAAACTGTTTTTT. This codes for CASSQENGRTINEKLFF.

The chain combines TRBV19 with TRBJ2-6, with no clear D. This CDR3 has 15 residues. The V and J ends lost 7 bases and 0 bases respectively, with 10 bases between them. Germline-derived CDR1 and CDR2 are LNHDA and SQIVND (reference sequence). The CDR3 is CASKAENSGANVLTF. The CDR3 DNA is TGTGCCAGTAAGGCAGAGAACTCTGGGGCCAACGTCCTGACTTTC. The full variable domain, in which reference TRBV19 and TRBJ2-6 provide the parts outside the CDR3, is DGGITQSPKYLFRKEGQNVTLSCEQNLNHDAMYWYRQDPGQGLRLIYYSQIVNDFQKGDIAEGYSVSREKKESFPLTVTSAQKNPTAFYLCASKAENSGANVLTFGAGSRLTVL.

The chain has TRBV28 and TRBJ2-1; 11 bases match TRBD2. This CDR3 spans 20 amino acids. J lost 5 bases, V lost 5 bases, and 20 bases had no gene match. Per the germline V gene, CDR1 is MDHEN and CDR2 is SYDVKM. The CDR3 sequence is CASSLYWSSGGIRTDNEQFF. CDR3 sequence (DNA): TGTGCCAGCAGTCTTTATTGGTCTAGCGGGGGGATACGTACAGACAATGAGCAGTTCTTC.

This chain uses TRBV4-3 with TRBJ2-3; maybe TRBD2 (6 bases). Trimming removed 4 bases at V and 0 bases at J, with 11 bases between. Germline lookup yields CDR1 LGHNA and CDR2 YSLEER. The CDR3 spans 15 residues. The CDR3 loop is CASSPTGTSTDTQYF. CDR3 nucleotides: TGCGCCAGCAGCCCCACCGGGACTAGCACAGATACGCAGTATTTT.

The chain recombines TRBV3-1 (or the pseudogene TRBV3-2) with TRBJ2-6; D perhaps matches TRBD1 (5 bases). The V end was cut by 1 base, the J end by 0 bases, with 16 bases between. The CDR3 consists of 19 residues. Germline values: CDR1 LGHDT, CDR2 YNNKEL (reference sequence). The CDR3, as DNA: TGTGCCAGCAGCCAAGGGTACAGTGACAGTGTCTCTGGGGCCAACGTCCTGACTTTC. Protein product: CASSQGYSDSVSGANVLTF.

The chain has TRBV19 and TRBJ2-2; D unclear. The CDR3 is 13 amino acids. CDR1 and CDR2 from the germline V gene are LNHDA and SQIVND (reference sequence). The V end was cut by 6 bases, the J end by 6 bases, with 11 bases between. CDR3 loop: CASRISIPGELFF. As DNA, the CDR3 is TGTGCCAGTAGAATTAGTATCCCCGGGGAGCTGTTTTTT.

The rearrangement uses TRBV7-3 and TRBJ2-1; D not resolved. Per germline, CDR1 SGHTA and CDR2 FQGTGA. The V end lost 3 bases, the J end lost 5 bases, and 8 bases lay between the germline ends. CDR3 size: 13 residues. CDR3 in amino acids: CASSFSINNEQFF. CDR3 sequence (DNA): TGTGCCAGCAGCTTCAGTATTAACAATGAGCAGTTCTTC.

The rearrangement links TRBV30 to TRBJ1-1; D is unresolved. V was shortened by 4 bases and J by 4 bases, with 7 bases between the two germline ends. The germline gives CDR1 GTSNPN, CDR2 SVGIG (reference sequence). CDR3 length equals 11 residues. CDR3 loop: CAWNRGTEAFF. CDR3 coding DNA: TGTGCCTGGAACAGAGGCACTGAAGCTTTCTTT.

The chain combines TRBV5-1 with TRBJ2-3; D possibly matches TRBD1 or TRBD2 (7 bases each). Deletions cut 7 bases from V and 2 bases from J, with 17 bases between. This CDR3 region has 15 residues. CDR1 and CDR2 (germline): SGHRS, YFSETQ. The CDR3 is CASDPGGGITDTQYF. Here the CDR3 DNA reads TGCGCCAGCGACCCAGGGGGGGGTATCACAGATACGCAGTATTTT.

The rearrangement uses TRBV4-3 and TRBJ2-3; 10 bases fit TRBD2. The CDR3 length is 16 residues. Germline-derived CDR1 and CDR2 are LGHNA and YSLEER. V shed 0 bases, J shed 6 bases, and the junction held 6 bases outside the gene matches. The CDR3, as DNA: TGCGCCAGCAGCCAAGATACAGCGGGGGGGCTTGATACGCAGTATTTT. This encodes CASSQDTAGGLDTQYF.

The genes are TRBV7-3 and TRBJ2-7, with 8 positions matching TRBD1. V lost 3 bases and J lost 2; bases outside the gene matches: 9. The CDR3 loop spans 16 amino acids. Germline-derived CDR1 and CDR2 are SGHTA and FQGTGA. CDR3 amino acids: CASSFKSDRGPYEQYV. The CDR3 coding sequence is TGTGCCAGCAGCTTCAAATCCGACAGGGGTCCCTACGAGCAGTACGTC.